This paragraph reports one T cell receptor (beta chain). Its antigen is as yet unknown. This sample is drawn from a study of Ad26.COV2.S vaccination and SARS-CoV-2 variants. Study-level information: The vaccine Ad26.COV2.S was put into the muscle once, or twice with 56 days between.

Germline V gene data show CDR1 as SGHTA and CDR2 as FQGNSA. CDR3 length: 16 residues. With 0 bases clipped from V and 4 bases from J, the junction kept 1 base outside the gene matches. Broader study findings: Spike-specific TCR breadth in vaccine recipients exceeded that seen in placebo recipients.

Stated treatment: some 19 received Ad26.COV2.S at low or high dose, single or two shots; 5 received placebo; per-sample allocation not given. On day 63 after the first injection, vaccine and placebo recipients gave samples. The donor's status was that of an adult aged 18-55 years in Boston. The method was immunoSEQ multiplex PCR; TCRdb's version includes in-frame clones alone and lacks a portion of them. The profile shows around 370,000 clones, 85% of them singletons. This clonotype was obtained from a person aged 18 to 65 who received the Ad26.COV2.S COVID-19 vaccine or a placebo. Here the sequenced sample was peripheral blood, taken in a trial of Ad26.COV2.S vaccine versus placebo. This chain joins TRBV7-2 and TRBJ2-7; 15 bases align to TRBD2. The CDR3 loop reads CASSLAGTSGGYEQYF. The CDR3, as DNA: TGTGCCAGCAGCTTAGCCGGGACTAGCGGGGGGTACGAGCAGTACTTC.